This record covers a single T cell receptor (beta chain). This specimen belongs to a study of human T cells and chemical hapten exposure. Time point in this sample: patch test 1, 2 weeks after DPC sensitization. Noted treatment: therapeutic diphenylcyclopropenone sensitization with weekly scalp DPC. TCRdb re-called the RACE reads through MiXCR, storing one row per CDR3 protein. This sample carries 65,000 to 95,000 distinct CDR3 sequences, about 11% of them seen once, and the ten largest clones take 3.5%. The CDR3 is made up of 13 amino acids. V lost 2 bases and J lost 0, with 5 bases in between. Looked up from germline, CDR1 is KGHSH and CDR2 is LQKENI.

The chain has TRBV18 and TRBJ2-7; tentatively, D is TRBD2 (5 bases). The starting material was whole blood, obtained in connection with sensitization to the hapten diphenylcyclopropenone (DPC). The TCR was taken from a woman aged 60-75 years with alopecia areata. Some clones in this sample may be carry-over from other donors' samples. The CDR3 loop reads CASSPSGSYEQYF. CDR3 DNA sequence: TGTGCCAGCTCACCAAGCGGCTCCTACGAGCAGTACTTC.